This T cell receptor beta chain was retrieved from a study of somatic mutations in cytotoxic T cells in rheumatoid arthritis. The authors' processing: Patient-derived CD8+ clones with a size above 1% showed rare matches to published virus-specific TCRB sequences. Using immunoSEQ multiplex PCR, the repertoire was profiled, and TCRdb retains in-frame clones only, with some absent. The V and J calls and clone size come from that table; D and trimming were worked out from the DNA. The data contain several thousand clones, 60% to 75% of them seen just once; the ten biggest clones take up 15% to 17%. The length of the CDR3 is 16 residues. Deletions cut 2 bases from V and 0 bases from J, with 13 bases between. Looked up from germline, CDR1 is SGHRS and CDR2 is YFSETQ.

This chain connects TRBV5-1 to TRBJ2-3; D unresolved. The sequencing input was CD8+ T cells sorted from blood. The sequence came from an adult with rheumatoid arthritis. As DNA, the CDR3 is TGCGCCAGCAGCTTTTGGTCGGGTCCTAGCACAGATACGCAGTATTTT. Its translation is CASSFWSGPSTDTQYF.